This T cell receptor beta chain was found in a study of radiotherapy plus CTLA-4 blockade in lung cancer. Background on the study: With roughly 30% of patients having disease control, objective responses were seen in less than 20%.

Here immunoSEQ multiplex PCR was the method, and the copy in TCRdb shows in-frame clones only, minus some. The sample yields about 91,000 clones, 55% to 75% seen once. Points from the study as a whole: TCR clones of tumor origin grew in blood after radiotherapy plus ipilimumab. It was early blood T cell clone dynamics, with interferon-beta, that reportedly best predicted response.

Comments on this clone: Antigen specificity is unknown.

The V gene lost 4 bases and the J gene lost 3 bases, with 9 bases spanning the gap. This CDR3 has 13 amino acids. CDR1 and CDR2 from the germline V gene are MNHNS and SASEGT. The chain joins TRBV6-1 to TRBJ1-2, with D unresolved. The sequencing used peripheral blood, collected from a patient treated with radiotherapy plus ipilimumab. The origin of this receptor is a human donor with non-small cell lung cancer that progressed on radiotherapy plus ipilimumab. The chain's CDR3 is CASSVGSHYGYTF. In nucleotides, the CDR3 is TGTGCCAGCAGTGTGGGCAGCCACTATGGCTACACCTTC.